Below, 25 T cell receptor beta chains from the same sample are listed, as sequenced in a study of regulatory T cells in long-lasting Graves disease. Described time point: newly diagnosed GD, antithyroid drugs for less than 3 months. Extracted PBMC RNA gave rise to the TCR library. For TCR beta, libraries came from iRepertoire HTBI primers and Arm-PCR of CDR3 regions. TCRdb used MiXCR to reprocess the multiplex PCR reads, holding one entry per CDR3 protein. The sample lists fewer than 650,000 distinct CDR3 sequences, roughly a sixth occurring once. This sample was shared with a second study, whose subject was T cells in Graves' hyperthyroidism and ophthalmopathy.

This material consisted of peripheral blood mononuclear cells (PBMCs), taken at new diagnosis, from a patient treated with antithyroid drugs. The receptors shown here come from a man younger than 35 with Graves disease.

The V and J genes are TRBV4-1 and TRBJ1-1, with 9 positions matching TRBD1. The CDR3 is made up of 16 amino acids. Per the germline V gene, CDR1 is MGHRA and CDR2 is YSYEKL. Germline trimming cut 8 bases from V and 0 bases from J; bases unmatched to any gene: 10. The CDR3, as DNA: TGCGCCAGCGGCACAGGGGGCCGCTCCATGAACACTGAAGCTTTCTTT. Residues: CASGTGGRSMNTEAFF.

Worth noting for this clonotype: This may arise from a read error, as a much more abundant clone is one base away. The chain uses TRBV2 and TRBJ2-5; weak D call: TRBD1 (6 bases). CDR3 length: 12 residues. The V and J ends lost 7 bases and 7 bases respectively, with 13 bases between them. The germline V gene has CDR1 SNHLY and CDR2 FYNNEI. CDR3 sequence: CASKPARGTQYF. The DNA for the CDR3 is TGTGCCAGCAAGCCTGCCAGGGGGACCCAGTACTTC.

This clonotype appeared a few times. The gene calls are TRBV11-2 and TRBJ2-7, with D possibly matching TRBD1 (6 bases). The CDR3 is made up of 13 amino acids. Trimming took 5 bases from V and 2 from J, leaving 10 bases between them. The germline V gene has CDR1 SGHAT and CDR2 FQNNGV. The chain's CDR3 is CASSTGPPYEQYF. The DNA for the CDR3 is TGTGCCAGCAGCACAGGGCCCCCCTACGAGCAGTACTTC. The full variable domain, its missing parts supplied by reference TRBV11-2 and TRBJ2-7, is EAGVAQSPRYKIIEKRQSVAFWCNPISGHATLYWYQQILGQGPKLLIQFQNNGVVDDSQLPKDRFSAERLKGVDSTLKIQPAKLEDSAVYLCASSTGPPYEQYFGPGTRLTVT.

This clonotype has just a few counts. The gene calls are TRBV30 and TRBJ2-4; D not resolved. V lost 0 bases and J lost 0, with 6 bases in between. The CDR3 has 14 amino acids. Germline-derived CDR1 and CDR2 are GTSNPN and SVGIG (reference sequence). CDR3 nucleotides: TGTGCCTGGAGTGTATCACTAGCCAAAAACATTCAGTACTTC. Protein sequence: CAWSVSLAKNIQYF.

Only a few counts were recorded for this clonotype. The genes are TRBV19 and TRBJ2-5, with D unclear. V gave up 5 bases and J gave up 4 bases, with 8 bases separating them. From germline, CDR1 is LNHDA and CDR2 SQIVND (reference sequence). The CDR3 consists of 12 residues. This CDR3 reads CASSAARETQYF. The DNA of the CDR3 is TGTGCCAGTAGTGCCGCTCGAGAGACCCAGTACTTC.

This clonotype was detected many times. The CDR3, as DNA: TGTGCCAGCAGCCCGTTGGGACGCTACGAGCAGTACTTC. It specifies CASSPLGRYEQYF. This chain links TRBV13 with TRBJ2-7, with D tentatively TRBD1 or TRBD2 (5 bases each). The V end lost 5 bases, the J end lost 3 bases, and 11 bases lay between the germline ends. Per the germline V gene, CDR1 is PRHDT and CDR2 is FYEKMQ (reference sequence). The CDR3 runs 13 residues.

This clonotype was recorded at least ten times. The V and J genes are TRBV27 and TRBJ1-2, with D maybe TRBD1 (6 bases). The V end was cut by 4 bases, the J end by 8 bases, with 17 bases between. Germline V CDR1 and CDR2: MNHEY, SMNVEV (reference sequence). This CDR3 region has 14 residues. DNA for the CDR3: TGTGCCAGCAGTTCAAACGGGGGCTCGCGAGGCTACACCTTC. Residues: CASSSNGGSRGYTF.

This clonotype was observed many times. For the CDR3, the DNA is TGTGCCAGCAGCTTAACAGCGGTTGGCGGGGAGCTGTTTTTT. Residues: CASSLTAVGGELFF. The V call is TRBV7-3, the J call TRBJ2-2; perhaps TRBD2 as D (5 bases). Germline V gene data show CDR1 as SGHTA and CDR2 as FQGTGA. Trimming removed 0 bases at V and 7 bases at J, with 9 bases between. The CDR3 runs 14 residues.

This clonotype was picked up many times. The chain joins TRBV7-2 to TRBJ2-1; no reliable D call. Deletions cut 2 bases from V and 7 bases from J, with 6 bases between. In germline, CDR1 is SGHTA, CDR2 FQGNSA. CDR3 length equals 12 residues. CDR3 bases: TGTGCCAGCAGCTTAAGCGCAAATGAGCAGTTCTTC. Its protein is CASSLSANEQFF. The whole variable domain, remainder taken from reference TRBV7-2 and TRBJ2-1, is GAGVSQSPSNKVTEKGKDVELRCDPISGHTALYWYRQSLGQGLEFLIYFQGNSAPDKSGLPSDRFSAERTGGSVSTLTIQRTQQEDSAVYLCASSLSANEQFFGPGTRLTVL.

The chain is built from TRBV14 and TRBJ2-4, with D possibly matching TRBD1 (6 bases). The CDR3 runs 15 residues. Per germline, CDR1 SGHDN and CDR2 FVKESK. The germline V and J ends were trimmed by 0 bases and 3 bases, with 9 bases remaining between them. DNA of the CDR3: TGTGCCAGCAGCCAAGATACAGGGTACAAAAACATTCAGTACTTC. It encodes CASSQDTGYKNIQYF.

Only a few counts were recorded for this clonotype. The rearrangement joins TRBV5-1 to TRBJ2-2, with TRBD2 identical over 8 bases. The CDR3 loop spans 16 amino acids. The V gene's germline CDR1 is SGHRS and CDR2 YFSETQ. V lost 2 bases, J lost 0 bases, and 3 bases stayed unmatched. CDR3 residues: CASSLTSGANTGELFF. The CDR3 nucleotides are TGCGCCAGCAGCTTAACTAGCGGAGCGAACACCGGGGAGCTGTTTTTT.

Ten or more counts support this clonotype. This sequence joins TRBV7-8 and TRBJ2-1; D is undetermined. The CDR3 loop spans 16 amino acids. Trimming took 1 base from V and 9 from J, leaving 19 bases between them. CDR1 is SGHVS and CDR2 is FQNEAQ in the germline V gene. CDR3 DNA sequence: TGTGCCAGCAGCTTAGAATCGATCATCCTAATCAGTGAGCAGTTCTTC. This codes for CASSLESIILISEQFF.

This clonotype appeared many times. The chain carries TRBV5-1 and TRBJ2-3; 9 nucleotides agree with TRBD2. Germline CDR1 and CDR2: SGHRS and YFSETQ. V dropped 2 bases and J dropped 2; count of bases not matched to a gene: 3. This CDR3 region has 15 residues. The CDR3 coding sequence is TGCGCCAGCAGCTTACCTAGCGGGAACACAGATACGCAGTATTTT. Protein product: CASSLPSGNTDTQYF.

This chain links TRBV6-2 or TRBV6-3 with TRBJ2-3, with D possibly being TRBD1 (5 bases). CDR1 MNHEY and CDR2 SVGEGT come from the germline V gene. Trimming removed 2 bases at V and 2 bases at J, with 20 bases between. This CDR3 comprises 18 residues. The CDR3 sequence is CASSYGAPGNADTDTQYF. The CDR3 region has the DNA TGTGCCAGCAGTTACGGGGCCCCCGGCAACGCGGACACAGATACGCAGTATTTT.

The table lists this clonotype with a few counts. V and J are TRBV30 and TRBJ2-3; 7 nucleotides agree with TRBD1. From germline, CDR1 is GTSNPN and CDR2 SVGIG (reference sequence). The CDR3 totals 13 residues. The V segment lost 3 bases and the J segment 10 bases; nucleotides outside the gene matches: 10. The CDR3 reads CAWSRDREMAQYF. The CDR3 DNA reads TGTGCCTGGAGCCGCGACAGGGAGATGGCGCAGTATTTT.

This clonotype has only a few counts. The CDR3 is CASSQVLTHYEQYF. The CDR3 coding sequence is TGTGCCAGCAGCCAAGTTCTCACTCACTACGAGCAGTACTTC. The V call is TRBV4-2, the J call TRBJ2-7, with D uncertain. The CDR3 sequence is 14 residues long. Germline assignment: CDR1 LGHNA and CDR2 YNFKEQ. V lost 1 base and J 3 bases, leaving 10 bases between the germline ends.

This clonotype was seen more than once but under ten times. CDR3 nucleotide sequence: TGTGCCTGGACCAGGGTGGGGTGGGAAACCGGGGAGCTGTTTTTT. Translation gives CAWTRVGWETGELFF. The chain is built from TRBV30 and TRBJ2-2; weak D call: TRBD1 (5 bases). V was cut by 4 bases and J by 5 bases, with 17 bases left in between. Germline V gene sequence: CDR1 GTSNPN, CDR2 SVGIG (reference sequence). The CDR3 consists of 15 residues.

The chain joins TRBV7-2 to TRBJ1-1; unclear D gene. V was cut by 8 bases and J by 0 bases, with 7 bases left in between. This CDR3 spans 12 amino acids. Germline V CDR1 and CDR2: SGHTA, FQGNSA. The CDR3 loop is CASAGVNTEAFF. In nucleotides, the CDR3 is TGTGCCAGCGCCGGGGTGAACACTGAAGCTTTCTTT.

The chain carries TRBV20-1 and TRBJ2-2; D unclear. The CDR3 runs 11 residues. V lost 4 bases to trimming and J lost 0 bases, with 0 bases between them. Germline-derived CDR1 and CDR2 are DFQATT and SNEGSKA (reference sequence). Here the CDR3 reads CSATNTGELFF. DNA for the CDR3: TGCAGTGCTACGAACACCGGGGAGCTGTTTTTT.

The sample holds many counts of this clonotype. J is TRBJ2-2 and V is TRBV6-1; a possible D gene is TRBD2 (6 bases). Germline V gene sequence: CDR1 MNHNS, CDR2 SASEGT. The length of the CDR3 is 15 residues. V was clipped by 0 bases and J by 2 bases, with 7 bases between them. The CDR3 is CASSEAGLNTGELFF. In DNA form, the CDR3 reads TGTGCCAGCAGTGAAGCGGGACTTAACACCGGGGAGCTGTTTTTT.

This clonotype was observed a few times. This chain links TRBV7-3 with TRBJ1-2; no definite D call. Trimming removed 0 bases from V and 7 bases from J, with 9 bases in between. Germline values: CDR1 SGHTA, CDR2 FQGTGA. The CDR3 is 13 residues long. Written as DNA, the CDR3 is TGTGCCAGCAGCTTAACTTTCGGCTCTGGCTACACCTTC. It is translated as CASSLTFGSGYTF.

This clonotype was counted many times. The chain joins TRBV5-5 to TRBJ2-1; the match to TRBD1 covers 8 bases. Trimming took 0 bases from V and 5 from J; bases not matched to a gene: 10. CDR3 size: 17 residues. CDR1 is SGHKS, CDR2 YYEKEE, per germline (reference sequence). CDR3 in amino acids: CASSLGAPRTGHNEQFF. Here the CDR3 DNA reads TGTGCCAGCAGCTTGGGGGCCCCCAGGACAGGGCACAATGAGCAGTTCTTC. Drawing the rest from reference TRBV5-5 and TRBJ2-1, the complete variable domain is DAGVTQSPTHLIKTRGQQVTLRCSPISGHKSVSWYQQVLGQGPQFIFQYYEKEERGRGNFPDRFSARQFPNYSSELNVNALLLGDSALYLCASSLGAPRTGHNEQFFGPGTRLTVL.

The sample holds many counts of this clonotype. The chain uses TRBV12-3 or TRBV12-4 and TRBJ2-3, with a possible D match to TRBD1 (5 bases). The CDR3 consists of 15 residues. The V gene lost 3 bases and the J gene lost 4 bases, with 14 bases spanning the gap. CDR3 bases: TGTGCCAGCAGTTTTTACCAGGGTGGGTCAGATACGCAGTATTTT. Encoded protein: CASSFYQGGSDTQYF.

This clonotype was counted ten times or more. This chain connects TRBV29-1 to TRBJ2-5, with D possibly TRBD1 on 5 matching bases. Trimming cost V 1 base and J 5 bases, with 11 bases left between them. Germline V gene lookup returns CDR1 SQVTM and CDR2 ANQGSEA. The CDR3 consists of 13 residues. In nucleotides, the CDR3 is TGCAGCGTTGAAGGTAGCAAGGGGGAGACCCAGTACTTC. The encoded protein is CSVEGSKGETQYF.

This clonotype was found a few times. The CDR3 DNA reads TGTGCCAGCAGTTTGGGAGTAGGAACTTCTCTCGAGCAGTACTTC. Encoded protein: CASSLGVGTSLEQYF. This rearrangement joins TRBV27 to TRBJ2-7; possibly TRBD2 for D (5 bases). V lost 3 bases and J lost 6, with 18 bases in between. The CDR3 consists of 15 residues. Germline assignment: CDR1 MNHEY and CDR2 SMNVEV (reference sequence).